A selection of T cell receptor beta chains follows, all from one sample in a study of early T cells in non-severe SARS-CoV-2 infection. TCRdb re-called the 5' RACE reads through MiXCR, storing one row per CDR3 protein. Of about 27,000 distinct CDR3 sequences listed, 5% to 7% are singletons. The material sequenced was whole blood. These receptors were obtained from an adult who was a healthcare worker with PCR-confirmed SARS-CoV-2 infection or an uninfected control (not recorded which). Each CDR3 is given with its conserved first and last residue. Some rows have no size entry. The others give once, few or many, or a class for an expanded clone.

V	size	J	CDR3
TRBV7-9	few	TRBJ2-7	CASSSTSGKTYEQYF
TRBV2	-	TRBJ2-3	CASSGKITDTQYF
TRBV6-1	few	TRBJ2-3	CASGASRFSTDTQYF
TRBV14	-	TRBJ1-1	CASSQRAMNTEAFF
TRBV7-2	few	TRBJ2-1	CASSSRTSGYNEQFF
TRBV9	-	TRBJ2-1	CASRRNNEQFF
TRBV28	few	TRBJ2-3	CASSIVGTRPTDTQYF
TRBV7-9	many	TRBJ1-5	CASSLTHSNQPQHF
TRBV12-3/TRBV12-4	many	TRBJ1-5	CASSLNGGVTAQHF
TRBV3-1	-	TRBJ2-7	CASSQEGTGTYEQYF
TRBV6-2/TRBV6-3	few	TRBJ2-1	CASSYDGSSYNEQFF
TRBV12-3/TRBV12-4	many	TRBJ2-3	CASSLALAAQTDTQYF
TRBV2	many	TRBJ2-1	CASRDRDGRTSGGPFF
TRBV20-1	-	TRBJ2-7	CSATTSGGGGSYEQYF
TRBV4-2	-	TRBJ2-7	CASSQEEDRYYEQYF
TRBV4-2	many	TRBJ1-1	CASSLDRVSGTEAFF